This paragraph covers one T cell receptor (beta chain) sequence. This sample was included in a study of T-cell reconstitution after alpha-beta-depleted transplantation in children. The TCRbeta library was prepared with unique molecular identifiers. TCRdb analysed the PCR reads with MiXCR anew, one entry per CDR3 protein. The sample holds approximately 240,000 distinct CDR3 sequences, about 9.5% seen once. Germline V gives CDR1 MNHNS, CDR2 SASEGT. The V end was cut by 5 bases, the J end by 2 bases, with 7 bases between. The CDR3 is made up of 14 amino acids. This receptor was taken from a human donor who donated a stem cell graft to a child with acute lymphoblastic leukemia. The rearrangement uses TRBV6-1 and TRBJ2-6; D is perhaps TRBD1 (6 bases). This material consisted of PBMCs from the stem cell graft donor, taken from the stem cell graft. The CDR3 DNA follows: TGTGCCAGCAGTACAGGGACTGGGGCCAACGTCCTGACTTTC. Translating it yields CASSTGTGANVLTF.